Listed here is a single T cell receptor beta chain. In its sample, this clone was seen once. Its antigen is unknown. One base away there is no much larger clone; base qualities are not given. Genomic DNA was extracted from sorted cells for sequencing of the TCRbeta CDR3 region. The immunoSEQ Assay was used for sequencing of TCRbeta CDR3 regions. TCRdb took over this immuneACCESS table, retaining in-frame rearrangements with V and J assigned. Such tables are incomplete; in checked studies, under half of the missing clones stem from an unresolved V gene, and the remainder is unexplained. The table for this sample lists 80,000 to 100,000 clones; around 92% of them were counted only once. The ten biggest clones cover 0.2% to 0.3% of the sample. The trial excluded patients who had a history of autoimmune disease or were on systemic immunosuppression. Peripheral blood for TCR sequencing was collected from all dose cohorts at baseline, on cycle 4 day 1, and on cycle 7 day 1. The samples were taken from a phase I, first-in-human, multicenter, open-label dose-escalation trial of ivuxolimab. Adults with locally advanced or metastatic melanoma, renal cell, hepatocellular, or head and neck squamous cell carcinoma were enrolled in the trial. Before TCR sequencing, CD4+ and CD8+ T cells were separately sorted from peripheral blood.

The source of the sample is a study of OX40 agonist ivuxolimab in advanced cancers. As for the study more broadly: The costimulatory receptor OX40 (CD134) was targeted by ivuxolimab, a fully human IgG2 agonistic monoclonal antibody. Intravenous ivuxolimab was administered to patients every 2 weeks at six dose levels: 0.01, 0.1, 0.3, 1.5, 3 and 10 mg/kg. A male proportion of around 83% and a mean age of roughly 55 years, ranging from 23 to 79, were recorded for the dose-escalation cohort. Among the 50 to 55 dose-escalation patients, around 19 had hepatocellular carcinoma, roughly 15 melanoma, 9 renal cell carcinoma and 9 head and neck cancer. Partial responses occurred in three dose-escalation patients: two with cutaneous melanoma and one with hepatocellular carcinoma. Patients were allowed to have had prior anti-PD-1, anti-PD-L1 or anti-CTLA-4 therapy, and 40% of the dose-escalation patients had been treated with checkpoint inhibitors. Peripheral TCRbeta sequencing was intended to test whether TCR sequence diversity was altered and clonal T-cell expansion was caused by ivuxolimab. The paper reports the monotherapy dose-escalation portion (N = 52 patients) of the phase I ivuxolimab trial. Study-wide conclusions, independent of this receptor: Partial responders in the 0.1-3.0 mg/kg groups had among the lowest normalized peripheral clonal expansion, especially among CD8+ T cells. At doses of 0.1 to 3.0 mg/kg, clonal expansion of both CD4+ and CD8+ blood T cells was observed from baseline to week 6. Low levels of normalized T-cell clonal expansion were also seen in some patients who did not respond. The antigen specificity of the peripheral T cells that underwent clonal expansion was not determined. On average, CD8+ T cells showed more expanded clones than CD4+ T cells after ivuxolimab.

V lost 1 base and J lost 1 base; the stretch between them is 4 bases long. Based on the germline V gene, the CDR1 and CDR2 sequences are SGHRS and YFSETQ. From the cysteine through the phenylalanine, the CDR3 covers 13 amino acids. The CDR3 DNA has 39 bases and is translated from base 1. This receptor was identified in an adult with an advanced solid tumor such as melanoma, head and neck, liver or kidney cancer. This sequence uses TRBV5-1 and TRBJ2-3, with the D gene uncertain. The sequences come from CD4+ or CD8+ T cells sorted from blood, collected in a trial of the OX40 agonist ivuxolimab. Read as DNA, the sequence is TGCGCCAGCAGCTTGACGGGCACAGATACGCAGTATTTT. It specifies CASSLTGTDTQYF.